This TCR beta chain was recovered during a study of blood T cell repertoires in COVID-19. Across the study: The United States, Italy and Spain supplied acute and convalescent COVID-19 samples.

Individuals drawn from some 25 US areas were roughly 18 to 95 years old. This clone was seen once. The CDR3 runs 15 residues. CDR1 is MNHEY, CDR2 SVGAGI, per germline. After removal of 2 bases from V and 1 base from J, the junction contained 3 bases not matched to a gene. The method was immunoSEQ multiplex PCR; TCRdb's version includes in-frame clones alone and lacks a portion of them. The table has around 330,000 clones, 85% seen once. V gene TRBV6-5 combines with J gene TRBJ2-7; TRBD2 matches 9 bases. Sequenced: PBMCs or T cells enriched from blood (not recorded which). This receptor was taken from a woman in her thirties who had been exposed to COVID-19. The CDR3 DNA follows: TGTGCCAGCAGTTACCCGACTAGCGGATCCTACGAGCAGTACTTC. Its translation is CASSYPTSGSYEQYF.